This T cell receptor (beta chain) was identified in a study of blood T cell repertoires in COVID-19. Clones were read by immunoSEQ multiplex PCR, and TCRdb kept only the in-frame ones, dropping some. The sample lists 250,000 to 350,000 clones, 80% to 90% occurring once. Germline V gene lookup returns CDR1 MNHNY and CDR2 SVGAGI (reference sequence). Germline trimming cut 10 bases from V and 13 bases from J; bases unmatched to any gene: 11. The CDR3 has 11 residues. Participants were aged about 18 to 90 years, lived in some 23 US areas, and enrolled virtually. The chain recombines TRBV6-6 with TRBJ2-3; 7 bases match TRBD2. Sequencing was performed on PBMCs or T cells enriched from blood (not recorded which). The sequence was collected from a woman aged 25 to 39 who had recovered from COVID-19. DNA for the CDR3: TGTGCCACCGGCCCTGGGGCGGGGGAGTATTTT. Amino acids: CATGPGAGEYF.